The T cell receptor (beta chain) under discussion was sequenced for a study of blood T cells in healthy people across ages. Study in general: Template switching picked up about one barcoded beta molecule for each two T cells.

The CDR3 runs 16 residues. The use of a sample-barcoded 5' primer and a J-beta primer mix characterized a second PCR of roughly 7 to 12 cycles. MiXCR, applied by TCRdb to the 5' RACE reads, yields one record per CDR3 protein. The table has 750,000 to 850,000 distinct CDR3 sequences, more than 20% seen once; the top ten hold under 4.5%. This sample also appeared in a second study, on T cells of mothers and their children. That study reports: Second-PCR primer M1S introduced sample barcodes and 2-4 random nucleotides.

This clonotype originated in a boy between 10 and 17 years old in good health. The chain uses TRBV21-1 and TRBJ2-5; the table assigns TRBD2, which was not confirmed against the DNA. TRBV21-1 is tagged as a pseudogene. The sample comprised blood. The CDR3 DNA sequence: TGTGCCAGCAGCACCAGACTAGCGGAGTCCCAAGAGACCCAGTACTTC. It specifies CASSTRLAESQETQYF.